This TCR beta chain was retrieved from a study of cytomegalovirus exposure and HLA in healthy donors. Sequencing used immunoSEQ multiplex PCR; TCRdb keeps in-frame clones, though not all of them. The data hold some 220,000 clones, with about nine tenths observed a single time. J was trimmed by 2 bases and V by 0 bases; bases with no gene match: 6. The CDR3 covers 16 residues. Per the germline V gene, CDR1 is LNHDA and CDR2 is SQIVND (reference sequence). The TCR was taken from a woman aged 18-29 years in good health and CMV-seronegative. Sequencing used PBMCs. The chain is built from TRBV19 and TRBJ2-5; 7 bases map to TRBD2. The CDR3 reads CASSIDWGGRQETQYF. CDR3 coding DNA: TGTGCCAGTAGTATAGATTGGGGGGGACGTCAAGAGACCCAGTACTTC.